These T cell receptor beta chains were read from a single sample in a study of blood T cell repertoires in COVID-19. Only in-frame clones appear in the TCRdb table, and some are missing; sequencing was by immunoSEQ multiplex PCR. Of a few hundred thousand clones in the sample, roughly 87% were seen once. Material: PBMCs or T cells enriched from blood (not recorded which). Receptors originate from a woman between 18 and 30 years old who had recovered from COVID-19. Both conserved end residues are part of each CDR3. A D gene is named only where the DNA matches it firmly. The size field is filled for only some rows; it gives once, few, many or a size class.

>-|TRBD1|TRBJ1-1|TRBV30
TGTGCCTGGGATGGGCCAGGGGGTGAAGCTTTCTTT
CAWDGPGGEAFF
>few|-|TRBJ1-1|TRBV19
TGTGCCACCGCGGGGGTCTCGGGGGCGAACACTGAAGCTTTCTTT
CATAGVSGANTEAFF
>-|TRBD1|TRBJ2-4|TRBV29-1
TGCAGCGCCGTCCCGGGACAGAAAAACATTCAGTACTTC
CSAVPGQKNIQYF
>-|TRBD1|TRBJ1-5|TRBV2
TGTGCCAGCGGGAAGACAGGGGGCCTCAATCAGCCCCAGCATTTT
CASGKTGGLNQPQHF
>-|-|TRBJ1-2|TRBV28
TGTGCCAGCAGCCGACAAGCCTATGGCTACACCTTC
CASSRQAYGYTF
>once|-|TRBJ2-3|TRBV20-1
TGCAGTGCAGCGAGCACAGATACGCAGTATTTT
CSAASTDTQYF
>-|-|TRBJ2-7|TRBV5-1
TGCGCCAGCAGCTTGTATGCAGGGGATACATCCTACGAGCAGTACTTC
CASSLYAGDTSYEQYF
>-|-|TRBJ1-1|TRBV6-2/TRBV6-3
TGTGCCAGCAGCCCCCAAAGGGGTATGAACACTGAAGCTTTCTTT
CASSPQRGMNTEAFF
>once|-|TRBJ2-3|TRBV4-3
TGCGCCAGCAGCCAAGATCTTCAGAGGGATACGCAGTATTTT
CASSQDLQRDTQYF
>-|TRBD1|TRBJ1-1|TRBV27
TGTGCCAGCAGGGACAGGGCCAACACTGAAGCTTTCTTT
CASRDRANTEAFF
>-|-|TRBJ2-7|TRBV5-1
TGCGCCAGCAGTCCACTTTTCTCACCCGATTACGAGCAGTACTTC
CASSPLFSPDYEQYF
>-|TRBD1|TRBJ2-2|TRBV2
TGTGCCAGCAGGGACAGGGAGGTCCCCGGGGAGCTGTTTTTT
CASRDREVPGELFF
>-|-|TRBJ2-7|TRBV24-1
TGTGCCACCAGTGATGGGGACACCAGAGACATGTACTTC
CATSDGDTRDMYF
>-|TRBD1|TRBJ2-2|TRBV6-5
TGTGCCAGCAAAAGGACAGGGGTGATCGGGGAGCTGTTTTTT
CASKRTGVIGELFF
>-|-|TRBJ1-6|TRBV7-5
TGTGTCAGAATTGCGGGACAGGGTAATTCACCCCTCCACTTT
CVRIAGQGNSPLHF
>once|-|TRBJ1-5|TRBV28
TGTGCCAGCCGGGGAACGAGCAATCAGCCCCAGCATTTT
CASRGTSNQPQHF
>-|-|TRBJ1-1|TRBV5-1
TGCGCCAGCAGCTTGGAACAGGGCGGTGGGGGCACTGAAGCTTTCTTT
CASSLEQGGGGTEAFF
>-|TRBD2|TRBJ2-7|TRBV14
TGTGCCAGCAGCCAACTAGCGGGGGGGCCCTACGAGCAGTACTTC
CASSQLAGGPYEQYF
>-|-|TRBJ2-7|TRBV6-2/TRBV6-3
TGTGCCAGCAGTTACCCGGGTACGCTGCAGTACTTC
CASSYPGTLQYF
>-|-|TRBJ2-7|TRBV28
TGTGCCAGCAGTTTAGGGTCCCTTTCTGCCAGGTGGTACTTC
CASSLGSLSARWYF
>-|-|TRBJ1-2|TRBV25-1
TGTGCCAGCAAACGACACGGGGGGAATGGCTACACCTTC
CASKRHGGNGYTF
>-|-|TRBJ1-3|TRBV5-4
TGTGCCAGCAGCTTGTGGCCGCCGTTGGGAAACACCATATATTTT
CASSLWPPLGNTIYF
>-|-|TRBJ2-7|TRBV6-5
TGTGCCAGCAGTTTTCGGGATTCTTTTTACGAGCAGTACTTC
CASSFRDSFYEQYF
>-|-|TRBJ2-6|TRBV27
TGTGCCAGTCAAGTTAGTGGTTCTGGGGCCAACGTCCTGACTTTC
CASQVSGSGANVLTF
>-|-|TRBJ1-1|TRBV19
TGTGCCAGTAGTACTCGAGGAACTGAAGCTTTCTTT
CASSTRGTEAFF
>-|TRBD1|TRBJ1-4|TRBV27
TGTGCCAGCAGGGGGACAGGGGAGGAAAAACTGTTTTTT
CASRGTGEEKLFF
>once|-|TRBJ1-4|TRBV7-9
TGTGCCAGCAGCTTATTAGGGGGATCAGATGAAAAACTGTTTTTT
CASSLLGGSDEKLFF
>once|TRBD2|TRBJ2-3|TRBV28
TGTGCCAGCAGGCCGGGACTAGCGCTATATACGCAGTATTTT
CASRPGLALYTQYF
>once|TRBD1|TRBJ1-5|TRBV18
TGTGCCAGTTCAGGGGGCGGCAATCAGCCCCAGCATTTT
CASSGGGNQPQHF
>once|TRBD1|TRBJ2-1|TRBV29-1
TGCAGCGTTGCCGGACAGGGGGGAACGGGCTACAATGAGCAGTTCTTC
CSVAGQGGTGYNEQFF
>-|-|TRBJ2-5|TRBV6-5
TGTGCCAGCAGCCGAGGTGGGGCCGAGACCCAGTACTTC
CASSRGGAETQYF
>-|-|TRBJ1-1|TRBV28
TGTGCCAGCAGTCCTCGACTCCGAGCTGCAGCTTTCTTT
CASSPRLRAAAFF
>-|TRBD1|TRBJ2-6|TRBV2
TGTGCCAGCAGTAGGACAGGGAGCCAAGCACCTGGGGCCAACGTCCTGACTTTC
CASSRTGSQAPGANVLTF
>-|-|TRBJ2-7|TRBV9
TGTGCCAGCAGCGTAGAGGAGGAGTACGAGCAGTACTTC
CASSVEEEYEQYF
>-|TRBD1|TRBJ1-3|TRBV5-1
TGCGCCAGCAGCCCTATCGGGACAGCTGGAAACACCATATATTTT
CASSPIGTAGNTIYF
>-|TRBD1|TRBJ1-5|TRBV19
TGTGCCAGTAGTATTAGCGACAGGGTTAATCAGCCCCAGCATTTT
CASSISDRVNQPQHF
>-|TRBD2|TRBJ2-7|TRBV7-2
TGTGCCAGCAGCCACAATCGGGGGGCCTACGAGCAGTACTTC
CASSHNRGAYEQYF
>-|-|TRBJ2-3|TRBV19
TGTGCCAGTAGGAACACAGGGACAGATACGCAGTATTTT
CASRNTGTDTQYF
>-|-|TRBJ2-7|TRBV13
TGTGCCAGCCGCTGGAGGGGGGGGGCTTCCTACGAGCAGTACTTC
CASRWRGGASYEQYF
>-|TRBD1|TRBJ1-2|TRBV6-6
TGTGCCAGCAGTTACTCTGGCAGGGGGCGGGATGGCTACACCTTC
CASSYSGRGRDGYTF
>-|-|TRBJ1-6|TRBV7-6
TGTGCCAGCAGCTTACGACAGGATAGCTCCTATAATTCACCCCTCCACTTT
CASSLRQDSSYNSPLHF
>-|-|TRBJ2-7|TRBV15
TGTGCCACCAGCAGAGATCTGGAGGGCGCCTACGAGCAGTACTTC
CATSRDLEGAYEQYF
>-|TRBD2|TRBJ2-7|TRBV7-2
TGTGCCAGCAGCTTAGGGCTAGCGGGAACCTACGAGCAGTACTTC
CASSLGLAGTYEQYF
>-|-|TRBJ2-5|TRBV7-9
TGTGCCAGCAGCTTATTGGGTGAAAGCGTGAAGACCCAGTACTTC
CASSLLGESVKTQYF
>-|TRBD1|TRBJ2-1|TRBV30
TGTGCCTGGAGTACCGGGACAGTCGTTTACAATGAGCAGTTCTTC
CAWSTGTVVYNEQFF
>once|TRBD2|TRBJ2-3|TRBV5-6
TGTGCCAGCAGCAGTGGGACTAGCGGGAGGGCAGATACGCAGTATTTT
CASSSGTSGRADTQYF
>-|-|TRBJ2-2|TRBV9
TGTGCCAGCAGCGTAGCGTCCAGGGGCGACACCGGGGAGCTGTTTTTT
CASSVASRGDTGELFF
>-|-|TRBJ1-1|TRBV10-3
TGTGCCATCAGTGAGAACAGGGATAGCACTGAAGCTTTCTTT
CAISENRDSTEAFF
>-|TRBD2|TRBJ2-1|TRBV3-1/TRBV3-2
TGTGCCGGTTTATCTAGCGGGAGTTCCAAAATCTACAATGAGCAGTTCTTC
CAGLSSGSSKIYNEQFF
>-|TRBD1|TRBJ1-1|TRBV4-3
TGCGCCAGCAGCCAAGACGTCCAGGGGGACACTGAAGCTTTCTTT
CASSQDVQGDTEAFF
>-|TRBD1|TRBJ2-2|TRBV5-4
TGTGCCAGCAGCCCGGGACAGGGGATAGCCGGGGAGCTGTTTTTT
CASSPGQGIAGELFF
>once|-|TRBJ1-1|TRBV15
TGTGCCACCAGCAGAGATTTGGGGGGAATCACTGAAGCTTTCTTT
CATSRDLGGITEAFF
>-|TRBD2|TRBJ2-3|TRBV5-1
TGCGCCAGCAGCTCGCCCGGGACTAGCGGGAGGACAGATACGCAGTATTTT
CASSSPGTSGRTDTQYF
>-|TRBD1|TRBJ1-6|TRBV9
TGTGCCAGCAGCGTAGGGTCACAGGGGCCCCCTAATTCACCCCTCCACTTT
CASSVGSQGPPNSPLHF
>-|-|TRBJ1-2|TRBV12-3/TRBV12-4
TGTGCCAGCAGTTACCAGGGGTACTATGGCTACACCTTC
CASSYQGYYGYTF
>-|-|TRBJ2-2|TRBV4-1
TGCGCCAGCAGCCAAATCGGGACCGGGGAGCTGTTTTTT
CASSQIGTGELFF
>once|-|TRBJ2-2|TRBV7-7
TGTGCCAGCAGCCCCGGGACACCAGCGAACACCGGGGAGCTGTTTTTT
CASSPGTPANTGELFF